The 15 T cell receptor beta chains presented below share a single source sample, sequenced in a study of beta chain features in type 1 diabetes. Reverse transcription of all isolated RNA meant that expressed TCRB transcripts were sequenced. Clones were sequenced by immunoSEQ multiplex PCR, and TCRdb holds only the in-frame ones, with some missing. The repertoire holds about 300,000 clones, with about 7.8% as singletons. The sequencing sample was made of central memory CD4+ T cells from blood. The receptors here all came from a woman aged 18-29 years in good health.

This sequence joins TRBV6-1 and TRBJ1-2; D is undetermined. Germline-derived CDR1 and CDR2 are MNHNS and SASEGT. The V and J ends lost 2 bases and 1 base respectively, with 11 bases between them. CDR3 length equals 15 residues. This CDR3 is CASSEQLGSNYGYTF. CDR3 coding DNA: TGTGCCAGCAGTGAACAGTTGGGCAGTAACTATGGCTACACCTTC.

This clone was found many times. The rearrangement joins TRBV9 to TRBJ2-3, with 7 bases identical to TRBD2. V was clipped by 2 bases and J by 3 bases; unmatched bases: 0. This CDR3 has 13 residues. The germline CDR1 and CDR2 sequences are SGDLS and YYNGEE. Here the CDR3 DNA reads TGTGCCAGCAGCGTGCGGGGGACAGATACGCAGTATTTT. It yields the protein CASSVRGTDTQYF.

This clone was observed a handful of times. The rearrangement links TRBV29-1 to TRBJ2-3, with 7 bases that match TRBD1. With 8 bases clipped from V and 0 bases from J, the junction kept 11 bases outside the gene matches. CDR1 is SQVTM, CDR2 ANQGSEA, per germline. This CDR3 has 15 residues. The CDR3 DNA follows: TGCAGCTCGGGATCACAGGGGCTGAGCACAGATACGCAGTATTTT. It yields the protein CSSGSQGLSTDTQYF.

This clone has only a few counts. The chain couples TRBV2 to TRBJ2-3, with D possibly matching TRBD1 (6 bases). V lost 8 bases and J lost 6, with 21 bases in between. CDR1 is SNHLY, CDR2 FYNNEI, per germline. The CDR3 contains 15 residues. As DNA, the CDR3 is TGTGCCAGCCGTAGCAGGGACAAGGATACTGATACGCAGTATTTT. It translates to CASRSRDKDTDTQYF. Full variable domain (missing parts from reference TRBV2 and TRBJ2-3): EPEVTQTPSHQVTQMGQEVILRCVPISNHLYFYWYRQILGQKVEFLVSFYNNEISEKSEIFDDQFSVERPDGSNFTLKIRSTKLEDSAMYFCASRSRDKDTDTQYFGPGTRLTVL.

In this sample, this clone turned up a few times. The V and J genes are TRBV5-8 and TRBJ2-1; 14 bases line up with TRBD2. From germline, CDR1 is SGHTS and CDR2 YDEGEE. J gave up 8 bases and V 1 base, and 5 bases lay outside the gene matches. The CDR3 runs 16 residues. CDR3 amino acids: CASSLRLAGGMDEQFF. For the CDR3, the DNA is TGTGCCAGCAGCTTGAGACTAGCGGGAGGGATGGATGAGCAGTTCTTC.

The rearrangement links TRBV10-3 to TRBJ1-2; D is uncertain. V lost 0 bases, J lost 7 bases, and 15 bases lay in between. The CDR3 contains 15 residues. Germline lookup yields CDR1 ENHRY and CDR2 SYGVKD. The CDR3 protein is CAISESMEGMGGYTF. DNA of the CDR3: TGTGCCATCAGTGAGTCAATGGAGGGAATGGGTGGCTACACCTTC.

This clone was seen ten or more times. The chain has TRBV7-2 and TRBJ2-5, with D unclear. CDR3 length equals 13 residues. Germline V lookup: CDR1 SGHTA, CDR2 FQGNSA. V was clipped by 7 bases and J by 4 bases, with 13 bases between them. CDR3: CASTDRLPETQYF. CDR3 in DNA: TGTGCCAGCACGGACCGTCTGCCAGAGACCCAGTACTTC.

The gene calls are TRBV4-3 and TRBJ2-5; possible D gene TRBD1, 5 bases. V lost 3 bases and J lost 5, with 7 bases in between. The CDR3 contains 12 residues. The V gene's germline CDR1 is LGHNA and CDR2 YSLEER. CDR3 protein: CASSHPGETQYF. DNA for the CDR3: TGCGCCAGCAGCCATCCAGGGGAGACCCAGTACTTC.

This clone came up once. The CDR3 region is CSAGAGIEAFF. In DNA, the CDR3 is TGCAGCGCCGGGGCAGGAATTGAAGCTTTCTTT. This chain connects TRBV29-1 to TRBJ1-1; TRBD1 might be the D (5 bases). With 7 bases removed from V and 7 bases from J, the gap between germline ends came to 13 bases. Per germline, CDR1 SQVTM and CDR2 ANQGSEA. The CDR3 has 11 residues. The whole variable domain, filled in from reference TRBV29-1 and TRBJ1-1, reads SAVISQKPSRDICQRGTSLTIQCQVDSQVTMMFWYRQQPGQSLTLIATANQGSEATYESGFVIDKFPISRPNLTFSTLTVSNMSPEDSSIYLCSAGAGIEAFFGQGTRLTVV.

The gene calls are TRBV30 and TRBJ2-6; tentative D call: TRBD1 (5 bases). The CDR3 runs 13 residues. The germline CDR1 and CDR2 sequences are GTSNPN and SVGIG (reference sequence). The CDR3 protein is CGVGLAGANVLTF. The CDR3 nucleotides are TGTGGTGTGGGGCTGGCTGGGGCCAACGTCCTGACTTTC.

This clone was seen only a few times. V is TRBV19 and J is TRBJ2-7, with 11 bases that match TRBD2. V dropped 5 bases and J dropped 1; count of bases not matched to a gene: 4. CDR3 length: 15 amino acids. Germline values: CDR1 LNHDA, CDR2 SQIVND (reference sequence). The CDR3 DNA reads TGTGCCAGTAGTGTGACTAGCGGGGCTTCCTACGAGCAGTACTTC. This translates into CASSVTSGASYEQYF.

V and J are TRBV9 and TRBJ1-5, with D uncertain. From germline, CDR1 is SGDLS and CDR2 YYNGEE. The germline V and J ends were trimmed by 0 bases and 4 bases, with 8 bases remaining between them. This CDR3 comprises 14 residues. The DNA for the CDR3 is TGTGCCAGCAGCGTAGGGTTGGTTAATCAGCCCCAGCATTTT. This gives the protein CASSVGLVNQPQHF. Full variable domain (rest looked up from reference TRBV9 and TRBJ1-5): DSGVTQTPKHLITATGQRVTLRCSPRSGDLSVYWYQQSLDQGLQFLIQYYNGEERAKGNILERFSAQQFPDLHSELNLSSLELGDSALYFCASSVGLVNQPQHFGDGTRLSIL.

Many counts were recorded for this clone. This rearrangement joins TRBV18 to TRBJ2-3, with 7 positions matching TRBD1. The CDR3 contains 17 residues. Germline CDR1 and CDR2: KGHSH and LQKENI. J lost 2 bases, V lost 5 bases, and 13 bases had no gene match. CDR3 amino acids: CASSATGTASNTDTQYF. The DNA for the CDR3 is TGTGCCAGCTCAGCCACCGGGACAGCCTCTAACACAGATACGCAGTATTTT.

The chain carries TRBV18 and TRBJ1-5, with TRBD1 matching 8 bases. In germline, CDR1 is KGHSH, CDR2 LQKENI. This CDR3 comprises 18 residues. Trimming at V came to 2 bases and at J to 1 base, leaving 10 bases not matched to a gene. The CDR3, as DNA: TGTGCCAGCTCACCAGAGGTAACAGGGGGATCAAGCAATCAGCCCCAGCATTTT. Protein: CASSPEVTGGSSNQPQHF.

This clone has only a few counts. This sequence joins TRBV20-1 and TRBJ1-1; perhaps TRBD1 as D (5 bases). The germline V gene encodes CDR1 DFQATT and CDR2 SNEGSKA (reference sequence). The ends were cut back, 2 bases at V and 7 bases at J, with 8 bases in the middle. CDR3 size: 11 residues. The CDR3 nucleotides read TGCAGTGCTAGAAGACAGCTTGAAGCTTTCTTT. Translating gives CSARRQLEAFF.